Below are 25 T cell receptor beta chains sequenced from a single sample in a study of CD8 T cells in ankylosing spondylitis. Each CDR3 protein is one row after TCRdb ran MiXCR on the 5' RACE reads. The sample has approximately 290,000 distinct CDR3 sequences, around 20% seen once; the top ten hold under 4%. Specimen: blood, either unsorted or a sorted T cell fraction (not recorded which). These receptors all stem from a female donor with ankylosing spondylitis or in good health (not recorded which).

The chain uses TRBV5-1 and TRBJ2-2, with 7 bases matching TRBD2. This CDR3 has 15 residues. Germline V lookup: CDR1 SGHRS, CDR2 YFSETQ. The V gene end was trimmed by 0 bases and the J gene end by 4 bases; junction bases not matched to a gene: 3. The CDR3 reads CASSLALAGTGELFF. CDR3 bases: TGCGCCAGCAGCTTGGCATTAGCGGGCACCGGGGAGCTGTTTTTT.

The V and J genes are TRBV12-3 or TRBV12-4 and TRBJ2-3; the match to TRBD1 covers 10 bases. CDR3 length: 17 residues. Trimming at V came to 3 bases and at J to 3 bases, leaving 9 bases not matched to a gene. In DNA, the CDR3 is TGTGCCAGCAGTTTTCGAGCCGGGACAGGGGTGACAGATACGCAGTATTTT. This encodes CASSFRAGTGVTDTQYF.

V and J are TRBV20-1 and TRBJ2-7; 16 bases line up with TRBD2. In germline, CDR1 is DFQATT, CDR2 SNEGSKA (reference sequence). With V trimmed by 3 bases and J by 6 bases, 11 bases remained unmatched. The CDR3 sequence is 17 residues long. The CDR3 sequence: CSARGLAGGPPTAEQYF. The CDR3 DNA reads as TGCAGTGCTAGGGGACTAGCGGGAGGGCCCCCAACCGCCGAGCAGTACTTC.

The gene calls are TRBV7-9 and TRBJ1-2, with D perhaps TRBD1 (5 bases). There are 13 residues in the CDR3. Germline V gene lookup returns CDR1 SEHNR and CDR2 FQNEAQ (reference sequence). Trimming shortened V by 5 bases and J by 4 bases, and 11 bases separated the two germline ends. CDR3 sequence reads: CASSLREGYGYTF. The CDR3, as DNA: TGTGCCAGCAGCCTCAGGGAGGGCTATGGCTACACCTTC. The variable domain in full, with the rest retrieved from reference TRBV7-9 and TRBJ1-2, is DTGVSQNPRHKITKRGQNVTFRCDPISEHNRLYWYRQTLGQGPEFLTYFQNEAQLEKSRLLSDRFSAERPKGSFSTLEIQRTEQGDSAMYLCASSLREGYGYTFGSGTRLTVV.

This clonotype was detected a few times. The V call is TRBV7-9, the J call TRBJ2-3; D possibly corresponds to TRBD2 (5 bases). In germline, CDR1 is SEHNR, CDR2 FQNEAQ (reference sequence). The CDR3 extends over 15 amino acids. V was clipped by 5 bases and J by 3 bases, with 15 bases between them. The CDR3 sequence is CASSPSGEVTDTQYF. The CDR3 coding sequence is TGTGCCAGCAGCCCCAGCGGAGAGGTAACAGATACGCAGTATTTT.

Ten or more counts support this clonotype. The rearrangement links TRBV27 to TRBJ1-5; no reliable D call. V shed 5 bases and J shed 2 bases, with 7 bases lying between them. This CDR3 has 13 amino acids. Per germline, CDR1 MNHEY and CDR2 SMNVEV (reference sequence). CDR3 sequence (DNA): TGTGCCAGCAGTACCTCAGGCAATCAGCCCCAGCATTTT. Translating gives CASSTSGNQPQHF.

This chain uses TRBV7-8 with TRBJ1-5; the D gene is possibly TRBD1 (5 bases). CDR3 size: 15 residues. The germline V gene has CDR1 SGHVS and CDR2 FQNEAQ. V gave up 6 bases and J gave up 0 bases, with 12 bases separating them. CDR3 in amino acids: CASSRMTASNQPQHF. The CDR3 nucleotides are TGTGCCAGCAGTAGAATGACAGCTAGCAATCAGCCCCAGCATTTT.

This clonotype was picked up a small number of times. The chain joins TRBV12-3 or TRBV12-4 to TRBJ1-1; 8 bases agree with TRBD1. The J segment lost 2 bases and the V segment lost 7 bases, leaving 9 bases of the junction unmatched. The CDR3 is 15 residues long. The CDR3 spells CASKPEQGGNTEAFF. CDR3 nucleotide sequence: TGTGCCAGCAAACCCGAACAGGGGGGTAACACTGAAGCTTTCTTT.

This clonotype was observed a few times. The CDR3 sequence: CSAPGEREADTQYF. CDR3 nucleotide sequence: TGCAGTGCCCCCGGGGAGCGGGAGGCAGATACGCAGTATTTT. This chain joins TRBV20-1 and TRBJ2-3; 9 bases align to TRBD2. Germline CDR1 and CDR2: DFQATT and SNEGSKA (reference sequence). The V and J ends lost 6 bases and 4 bases, in that order; junction bases with no gene match: 8. The CDR3 sequence is 14 residues long.

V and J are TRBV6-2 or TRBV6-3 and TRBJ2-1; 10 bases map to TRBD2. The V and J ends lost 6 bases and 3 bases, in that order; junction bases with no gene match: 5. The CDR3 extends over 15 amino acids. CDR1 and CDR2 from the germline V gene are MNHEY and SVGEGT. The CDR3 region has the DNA TGTGCCAGCAGCCGTATAGCGGGAGGCTACAATGAGCAGTTCTTC. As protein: CASSRIAGGYNEQFF.

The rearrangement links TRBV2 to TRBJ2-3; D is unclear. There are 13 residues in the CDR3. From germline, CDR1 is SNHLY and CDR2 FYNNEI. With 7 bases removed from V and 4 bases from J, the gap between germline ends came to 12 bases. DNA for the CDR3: TGTGCCAGCACCAATGGACGGGCAGATACGCAGTATTTT. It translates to CASTNGRADTQYF.

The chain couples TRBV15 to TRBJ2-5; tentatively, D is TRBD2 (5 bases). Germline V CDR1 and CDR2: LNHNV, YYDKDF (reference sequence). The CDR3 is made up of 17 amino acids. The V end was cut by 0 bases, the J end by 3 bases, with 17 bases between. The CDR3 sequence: CATSRDSGPVTKETQYF. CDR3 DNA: TGTGCCACCAGCAGAGATTCCGGCCCCGTGACTAAAGAGACCCAGTACTTC.

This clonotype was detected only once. In DNA, the CDR3 is TGTGCCAGCACCGGCTTACCATCCTCTGGAAACACCATATATTTT. Its protein product is CASTGLPSSGNTIYF. This chain uses TRBV28 with TRBJ1-3; no reliable D call. Per the germline V gene, CDR1 is MDHEN and CDR2 is SYDVKM. V lost 7 bases, J lost 0 bases, and 13 bases lay in between. The CDR3 runs 15 residues.

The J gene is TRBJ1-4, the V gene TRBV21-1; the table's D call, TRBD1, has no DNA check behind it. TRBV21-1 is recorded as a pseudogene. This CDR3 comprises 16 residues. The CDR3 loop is CASSNRSRADPEKLFF. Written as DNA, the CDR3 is TGTGCCAGCAGCAATCGCTCCAGGGCGGACCCGGAAAAACTGTTTTTT.

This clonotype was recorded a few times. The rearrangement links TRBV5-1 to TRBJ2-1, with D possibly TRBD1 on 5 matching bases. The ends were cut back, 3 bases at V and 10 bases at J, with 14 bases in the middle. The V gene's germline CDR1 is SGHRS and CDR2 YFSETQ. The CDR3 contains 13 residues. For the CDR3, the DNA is TGCGCCAGCAGCTCGTCAGGGTTAGCCGAGCAGTTCTTC. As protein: CASSSSGLAEQFF.

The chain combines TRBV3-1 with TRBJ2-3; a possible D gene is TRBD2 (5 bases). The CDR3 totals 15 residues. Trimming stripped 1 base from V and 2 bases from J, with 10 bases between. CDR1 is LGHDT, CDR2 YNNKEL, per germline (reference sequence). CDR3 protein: CASSQVEGNTDTQYF. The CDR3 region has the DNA TGTGCCAGCAGCCAAGTTGAGGGAAACACAGATACGCAGTATTTT.

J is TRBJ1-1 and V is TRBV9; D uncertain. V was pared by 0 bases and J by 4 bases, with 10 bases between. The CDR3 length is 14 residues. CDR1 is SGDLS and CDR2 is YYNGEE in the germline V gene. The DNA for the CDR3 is TGTGCCAGCAGCGTAGGCGCCTCGCCCACTGAAGCTTTCTTT. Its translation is CASSVGASPTEAFF.

The CDR3 loop reads CAIRTGRTSEQYF. CDR3 bases: TGTGCCATCAGGACGGGGAGAACGAGCGAGCAGTACTTC. The chain recombines TRBV10-3 with TRBJ2-7, with D maybe TRBD2 (5 bases). Trimming removed 6 bases at V and 6 bases at J, with 15 bases between. CDR1 is ENHRY and CDR2 is SYGVKD in the germline V gene. The CDR3 length is 13 residues.

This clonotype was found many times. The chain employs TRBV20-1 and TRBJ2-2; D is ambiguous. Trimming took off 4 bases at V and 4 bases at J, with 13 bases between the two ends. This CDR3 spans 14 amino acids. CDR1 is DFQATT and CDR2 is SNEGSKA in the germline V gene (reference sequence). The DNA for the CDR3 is TGCAGTGCTACCGGGCCGTTTAGCACCGGGGAGCTGTTTTTT. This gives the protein CSATGPFSTGELFF.

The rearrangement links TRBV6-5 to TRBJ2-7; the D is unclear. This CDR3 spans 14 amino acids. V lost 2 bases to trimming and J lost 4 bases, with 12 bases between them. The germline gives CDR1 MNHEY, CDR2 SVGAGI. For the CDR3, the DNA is TGTGCCAGCAGTTACCCCCAGGAGCAGTACGAGCAGTACTTC. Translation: CASSYPQEQYEQYF.

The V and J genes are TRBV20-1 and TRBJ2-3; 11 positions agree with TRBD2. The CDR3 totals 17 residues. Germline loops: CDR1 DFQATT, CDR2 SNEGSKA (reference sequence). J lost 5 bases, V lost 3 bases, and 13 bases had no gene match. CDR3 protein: CSARSPTSGMVGDTQYF. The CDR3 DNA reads TGCAGTGCTAGGTCGCCGACTAGCGGGATGGTAGGAGATACGCAGTATTTT.

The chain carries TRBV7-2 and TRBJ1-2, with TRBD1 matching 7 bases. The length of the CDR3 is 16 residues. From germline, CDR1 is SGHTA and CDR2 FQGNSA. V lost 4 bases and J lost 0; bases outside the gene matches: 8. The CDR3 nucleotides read TGTGCCAGCAGCTACGACAGGGTTGCCCCTAACTATGGCTACACCTTC. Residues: CASSYDRVAPNYGYTF.

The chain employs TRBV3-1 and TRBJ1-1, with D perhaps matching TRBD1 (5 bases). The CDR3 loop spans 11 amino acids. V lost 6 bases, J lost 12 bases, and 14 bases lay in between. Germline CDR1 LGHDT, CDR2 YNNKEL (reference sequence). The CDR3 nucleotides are TGTGCCAGCAGTGGGGGGAAGTCGCCTTTCTTT. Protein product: CASSGGKSPFF. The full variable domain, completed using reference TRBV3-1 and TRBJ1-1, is DTAVSQTPKYLVTQMGNDKSIKCEQNLGHDTMYWYKQDSKKFLKIMFSYNNKELIINETVPNRFSPKSPDKAHLNLHINSLELGDSAVYFCASSGGKSPFFGQGTRLTVV.

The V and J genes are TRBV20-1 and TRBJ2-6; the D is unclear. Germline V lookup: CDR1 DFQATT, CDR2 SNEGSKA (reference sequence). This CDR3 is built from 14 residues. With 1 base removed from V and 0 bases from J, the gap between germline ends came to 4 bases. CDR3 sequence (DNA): TGCAGTGCTAGAGCTTCCTCTGGGGCCAACGTCCTGACTTTC. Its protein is CSARASSGANVLTF.

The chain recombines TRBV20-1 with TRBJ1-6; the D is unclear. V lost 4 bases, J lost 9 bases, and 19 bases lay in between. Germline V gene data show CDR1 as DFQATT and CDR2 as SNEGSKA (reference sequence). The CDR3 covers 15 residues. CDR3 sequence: CSAKRGPKMSSPLHF. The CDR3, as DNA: TGCAGTGCTAAACGAGGCCCCAAAATGAGTTCACCCCTCCACTTT.